The T cell receptor (beta chain) under discussion was sequenced for a study of T cells expressing NK-cell markers. At the level of the study: The TCR beta repertoires originated in sorted CD3+CD56+NKG2C+, CD3+CD56+NKG2C- and CD3+CD56-NKG2C+ T cells. Among the eight sequenced donors, seven tested HCMV-seropositive and one tested seronegative.

Overall study results and limits: Whether expanded NKG2C+ T cell clones were HCMV-specific remained unclear.

A note on this clonotype: Its matching antigen is unknown.

TCRdb reprocessed the 5' RACE reads, keeping one entry per CDR3 protein, no DNA. With roughly 350,000 distinct CDR3 sequences in the sample, the ten largest clones hold roughly 5.5%. This receptor was obtained from a man aged 18-70 years in good health. The sequenced sample consisted of blood T cells: a sorted CD56 or NKG2C T cell subset, CD4+ or CD8+ T cells, or bulk PBMC T cells (not recorded which).

The CDR3 loop is CASSRRFGGPGFNYGYTF. This chain links TRBV7-7 with TRBJ1-2. The germline V gene has CDR1 SSHAT and CDR2 FNYEAQ (reference sequence). The CDR3 length is 18 residues. The entire variable domain, with the rest obtained from reference TRBV7-7 and TRBJ1-2, is as follows: GAGVSQSPRYKVTKRGQDVTLRCDPISSHATLYWYQQALGQGPEFLTYFNYEAQPDKSGLPSDRFSAERPEGSISTLTIQRTEQRDSAMYRCASSRRFGGPGFNYGYTFGSGTRLTVV.